One and the same sample provided the 21 T cell receptor beta chains below, sequenced in a study of blood T cell repertoires in COVID-19. Here immunoSEQ multiplex PCR was the method, and the copy in TCRdb shows in-frame clones only, minus some. The repertoire holds fewer than 500,000 clones, with approximately 90% as singletons. Sequenced input: PBMCs or T cells enriched from blood (not recorded which). Receptors originate from a woman aged 18-29 years who had recovered from COVID-19.

The chain has TRBV21-1 and TRBJ2-7; whether TRBD2, the table's D call, matches the DNA was not checked. TRBV21-1 is labeled a pseudogene. This CDR3 region has 15 residues. The CDR3 nucleotides are TGTGCCAGCAGGGGGAGACCGGGACTAGTTGGAAACCCCCCCTTC. This sequence encodes CASRGRPGLVGNPPF.

V is TRBV19 and J is TRBJ1-5, with D uncertain. The CDR3 is 18 residues long. Germline CDR1 is LNHDA and CDR2 is SQIVND (reference sequence). Deletions cut 7 bases from V and 0 bases from J, with 22 bases between. The CDR3 coding sequence is TGTGCCAGTATTGTATCTTGGGCCATCCTAACTAGCAATCAGCCCCAGCATTTT. Protein: CASIVSWAILTSNQPQHF.

The rearrangement joins TRBV7-2 to TRBJ1-1; D remains ambiguous. V was trimmed by 2 bases and J by 4 bases, leaving 14 bases between them. Germline V gene lookup returns CDR1 SGHTA and CDR2 FQGNSA. The CDR3 has 15 amino acids. The CDR3 sequence: CASSLRGWDGTEAFF. CDR3 nucleotides: TGTGCCAGCAGCTTAAGAGGGTGGGATGGCACTGAAGCTTTCTTT. Full variable domain (missing parts from reference TRBV7-2 and TRBJ1-1): GAGVSQSPSNKVTEKGKDVELRCDPISGHTALYWYRQSLGQGLEFLIYFQGNSAPDKSGLPSDRFSAERTGGSVSTLTIQRTQQEDSAVYLCASSLRGWDGTEAFFGQGTRLTVV.

The rearrangement uses TRBV2 and TRBJ2-7, with 9 bases fitting TRBD1. This CDR3 has 14 amino acids. With V trimmed by 5 bases and J by 7 bases, 9 bases remained unmatched. CDR1 is SNHLY, CDR2 FYNNEI, per germline. CDR3 in amino acids: CASSSRTGVGEQYF. The CDR3 DNA reads as TGTGCCAGCAGTTCCCGGACAGGGGTAGGGGAGCAGTACTTC. The full variable domain, completed using reference TRBV2 and TRBJ2-7, is EPEVTQTPSHQVTQMGQEVILRCVPISNHLYFYWYRQILGQKVEFLVSFYNNEISEKSEIFDDQFSVERPDGSNFTLKIRSTKLEDSAMYFCASSSRTGVGEQYFGPGTRLTVT.

The chain uses TRBV6-5 and TRBJ1-6; 8 bases are shared with TRBD1. After removal of 4 bases from V and 8 bases from J, the junction contained 4 bases not matched to a gene. Germline CDR1 reads MNHEY; CDR2 reads SVGAGI. The CDR3 spans 14 residues. CDR3 region: CASSWGQEDSPLHF. The CDR3 DNA reads as TGTGCCAGCAGTTGGGGACAGGAGGATTCACCCCTCCACTTT.

V is TRBV4-1 and J is TRBJ2-7; maybe TRBD1 (6 bases). Trimming took 4 bases from V and 0 from J, leaving 13 bases between them. The CDR3 is made up of 15 amino acids. Germline assignment: CDR1 MGHRA and CDR2 YSYEKL. The CDR3 here is CASSPLTGSSYEQYF. CDR3 coding DNA: TGCGCCAGCAGCCCCTTGACAGGCAGCTCCTACGAGCAGTACTTC.

This chain uses TRBV5-1 with TRBJ2-5; 12 nucleotides align to TRBD2. This CDR3 has 16 residues. CDR1 and CDR2 (germline): SGHRS, YFSETQ. J lost 5 bases, V lost 2 bases, and 7 bases had no gene match. The CDR3 DNA is TGCGCCAGCAGCTTCGCTAGCGGGGGGGGTCCGGAGACCCAGTACTTC. Its protein is CASSFASGGGPETQYF.

This clone was observed a single time. The chain combines TRBV20-1 with TRBJ2-1, with 10 bases lining up with TRBD2. The junction had 8 bases not matched to a gene; V was cut back by 6 bases and J by 0 bases. Germline assignment: CDR1 DFQATT and CDR2 SNEGSKA (reference sequence). CDR3 length equals 16 residues. CDR3 protein: CSASSGGPTSYNEQFF. The CDR3 DNA is TGCAGTGCCAGTAGCGGGGGGCCTACCTCCTACAATGAGCAGTTCTTC.

Regarding this clone: The same CDR3 arises from other DNA sequences in this sample as well. The chain couples TRBV19 to TRBJ1-1; 9 bases are shared with TRBD1. Germline CDR1 LNHDA, CDR2 SQIVND (reference sequence). CDR3 length: 14 amino acids. V gave up 4 bases and J gave up 3 bases; unmatched junction bases: 3. CDR3 DNA sequence: TGTGCCAGTAGTACGACAGGGGGGGACACTGAAGCTTTCTTT. This encodes CASSTTGGDTEAFF.

This clone was observed a handful of times. This chain uses TRBV5-1 with TRBJ1-2, with 9 bases matching TRBD1. Germline-derived CDR1 and CDR2 are SGHRS and YFSETQ. With 2 bases clipped from V and 4 bases from J, the junction kept 9 bases outside the gene matches. The CDR3 contains 16 residues. The CDR3 here is CASSLRGQGSIYGYTF. DNA of the CDR3: TGCGCCAGCAGCTTAAGGGGACAGGGAAGTATCTATGGCTACACCTTC.

V and J are TRBV6-5 and TRBJ2-5; D uncertain. The V end lost 7 bases, the J end lost 1 base, and 16 bases lay between the germline ends. The CDR3 totals 15 residues. Germline V CDR1 and CDR2: MNHEY, SVGAGI. The CDR3, as DNA: TGTGCCAGCAATGCGAAGGAGATCTTCCAAGAGACCCAGTACTTC. Translating it yields CASNAKEIFQETQYF.

The genes are TRBV4-1 and TRBJ1-2; 8 bases map to TRBD1. V lost 1 base to trimming and J lost 8 bases; unmatched junction nucleotides: 6. In germline, CDR1 is MGHRA, CDR2 YSYEKL. This CDR3 spans 14 amino acids. The CDR3 DNA follows: TGCGCCAGCAGCCAAGTATGGACAGGGTCCGGCTACACCTTC. Protein: CASSQVWTGSGYTF.

V gene TRBV13 combines with J gene TRBJ1-2; no clear D. V lost 3 bases and J lost 4, with 18 bases in between. The CDR3 has 16 residues. The germline gives CDR1 PRHDT, CDR2 FYEKMQ (reference sequence). This chain's CDR3 is CASSFGSREGIYGYTF. CDR3 nucleotide sequence: TGTGCCAGCAGCTTCGGATCCCGAGAGGGAATCTATGGCTACACCTTC. Supplemented by reference TRBV13 and TRBJ1-2, the full variable domain reads AAGVIQSPRHLIKEKRETATLKCYPIPRHDTVYWYQQGPGQDPQFLISFYEKMQSDKGSIPDRFSAQQFSDYHSELNMSSLELGDSALYFCASSFGSREGIYGYTFGSGTRLTVV.

The V and J genes are TRBV6-5 and TRBJ1-3; 8 nucleotides agree with TRBD1. CDR1 is MNHEY, CDR2 SVGAGI, per germline. This CDR3 has 13 residues. V lost 8 bases to trimming and J lost 0 bases; unmatched junction nucleotides: 0. The DNA for the CDR3 is TGTGCCAGCGACAGGGGCTCTGGAAACACCATATATTTT. Protein sequence: CASDRGSGNTIYF.

The chain links TRBV6-1 to TRBJ2-3, with TRBD1 identical over 10 bases. V was pared by 2 bases and J by 6 bases, with 14 bases of the junction left unmatched. The CDR3 has 18 residues. CDR1 and CDR2 from the germline V gene are MNHNS and SASEGT. CDR3 residues: CASSELGGGTGALDTQYF. CDR3 bases: TGTGCCAGCAGTGAACTGGGTGGAGGGACAGGGGCCTTGGATACGCAGTATTTT.

The rearrangement joins TRBV6-6 to TRBJ1-1, with a weak D call TRBD1 (5 bases). The CDR3 spans 13 residues. The germline V gene has CDR1 MNHNY and CDR2 SVGAGI (reference sequence). V lost 6 bases, J lost 2 bases, and 10 bases lay in between. CDR3 sequence: CASSSQGNTEAFF. CDR3 coding DNA: TGTGCCAGCAGCTCCCAGGGAAACACTGAAGCTTTCTTT.

This chain links TRBV5-5 with TRBJ1-1, with TRBD1 matching over 11 bases. This CDR3 spans 19 amino acids. Germline CDR1 is SGHKS and CDR2 is YYEKEE (reference sequence). Losses at the gene ends were 0 bases for V and 4 bases for J; bases not matched to a gene: 14. The DNA for the CDR3 is TGTGCCAGCAGCTTGGGGCAAGGACAGGGGGCGATTGGTGGCACTGAAGCTTTCTTT. This encodes CASSLGQGQGAIGGTEAFF.

A few counts support this clone. The V call is TRBV6-1, the J call TRBJ2-1, with TRBD1 matching 9 bases. CDR3 length: 15 amino acids. The germline V gene has CDR1 MNHNS and CDR2 SASEGT. J gave up 9 bases and V 2 bases, and 8 bases lay outside the gene matches. The CDR3 region is CASSELGTGSSEQFF. In nucleotides, the CDR3 is TGTGCCAGCAGTGAATTGGGGACAGGGTCAAGTGAGCAGTTCTTC.

V and J are TRBV5-1 and TRBJ1-3; D is uncertain. CDR3 size: 14 residues. In germline, CDR1 is SGHRS, CDR2 YFSETQ. Deletions cut 0 bases from V and 7 bases from J, with 11 bases between. The CDR3 sequence is CASSLAGEINTIYF. The CDR3 nucleotides are TGCGCCAGCAGCTTGGCCGGGGAGATCAACACCATATATTTT.

The chain has TRBV4-1 and TRBJ1-2; D is unclear. Germline CDR1 reads MGHRA; CDR2 reads YSYEKL. Trimming cost V 1 base and J 2 bases, with 5 bases left between them. The CDR3 sequence is 13 residues long. The CDR3 sequence is CASSQGRNYGYTF. The CDR3 DNA sequence: TGCGCCAGCAGCCAAGGCAGAAACTATGGCTACACCTTC.

This clone showed up just once. This chain uses TRBV15 with TRBJ1-6; D may be TRBD1 (6 bases). Germline V CDR1 and CDR2: LNHNV, YYDKDF (reference sequence). The CDR3 totals 15 residues. The V gene lost 7 bases and the J gene lost 6 bases, with 16 bases spanning the gap. CDR3 nucleotides: TGTGCCACCACTGGGGGCCCGGGAGGTAATTCACCCCTCCACTTT. Its protein is CATTGGPGGNSPLHF.